This T cell receptor (beta chain) stems from a study of regulatory T cells in long-lasting Graves disease. Study details: Patients with new Graves' disease had used antithyroid drugs below 3 months. Regarding the study as a whole: Newly diagnosed disease favored TRBV20-1 and TRBJ2-1 over persistent disease. Persistent-disease Graves' patients showed less TCR diversity than new cases. Results may be inaccurate due to the small sample size.

V was cut by 4 bases and J by 10 bases, with 20 bases left in between. Germline CDR1 and CDR2: DFQATT and SNEGSKA (reference sequence). This CDR3 has 15 residues. Researchers made TCR beta libraries by using iRepertoire HTBI primers and running Arm-PCR on CDR3 regions. TCRdb reprocessed the multiplex PCR reads with MiXCR, giving one entry per CDR3 protein. The sample consists of 320,000 or so distinct CDR3 sequences, 15% to 20% of them appearing once. In its sample, this clonotype was seen many times. What it recognizes is unknown. Specified time point: newly diagnosed GD, antithyroid drugs for less than 3 months. After RNA was extracted from PBMCs, the TCR library was made from it.

The J gene is TRBJ1-6, the V gene TRBV20-1; the D gene is possibly TRBD1 (6 bases). The source was peripheral blood mononuclear cells (PBMCs), collected at new diagnosis, from a patient treated with antithyroid drugs. The TCR originated in a female donor with Graves disease. The CDR3 protein is CSATPPRGGLSPLHF. The CDR3 DNA is TGCAGTGCTACTCCTCCGAGGGGGGGGCTGTCACCCCTCCACTTT.